This T cell receptor (beta chain) was documented in a study of T cell responses to AZD1222 COVID-19 vaccine. Study-level points and caveats: Researchers took repertoire samples only after the peak T cell response had come.

With 7 bases removed from V and 0 bases from J, the gap between germline ends came to 18 bases. This CDR3 has 16 amino acids. Germline V CDR1 and CDR2: SNHLY, FYNNEI. Assay used: immunoSEQ multiplex PCR; TCRdb lists only in-frame clones, some missing. The sample has about 86,000 clones; around 87% are singletons. As to this clone: Its antigen remains unknown.

The clonotype comes from an adult who received the AZD1222 COVID-19 vaccine. The sequenced sample was peripheral blood, obtained 28 days after the second AZD1222 dose. The chain is built from TRBV2 and TRBJ1-2; possible D gene TRBD1, 5 bases. The CDR3 DNA sequence: TGTGCCAGCACAACCGGGGGGACCCTAGCTAACTATGGCTACACCTTC. It encodes CASTTGGTLANYGYTF.